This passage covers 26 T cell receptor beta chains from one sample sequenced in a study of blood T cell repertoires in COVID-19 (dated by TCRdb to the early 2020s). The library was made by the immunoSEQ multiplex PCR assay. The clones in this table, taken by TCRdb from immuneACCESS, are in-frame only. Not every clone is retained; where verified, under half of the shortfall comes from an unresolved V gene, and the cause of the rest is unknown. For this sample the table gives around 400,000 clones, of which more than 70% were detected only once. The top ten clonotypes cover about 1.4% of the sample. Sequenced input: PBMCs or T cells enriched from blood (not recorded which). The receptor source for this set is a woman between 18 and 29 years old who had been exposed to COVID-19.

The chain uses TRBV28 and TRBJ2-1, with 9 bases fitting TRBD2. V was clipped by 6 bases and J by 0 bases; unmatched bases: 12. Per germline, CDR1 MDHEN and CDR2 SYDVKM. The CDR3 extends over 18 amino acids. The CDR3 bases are TGTGCCAGCAGCCCCTTAGCGGGAGCCAGAAGCTCCTACAATGAGCAGTTCTTC. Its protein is CASSPLAGARSSYNEQFF.

The CDR3 nucleotides are TGTGCCAGCAGGGGTCTTGAAGGCCAGGGGGGCTTGGATGATGGCTACACCTTC. Amino acids: CASRGLEGQGGLDDGYTF. The chain combines TRBV2 with TRBJ1-2; 7 bases are shared with TRBD1. Germline trimming cut 6 bases from V and 6 bases from J; bases unmatched to any gene: 22. Germline CDR1 is SNHLY and CDR2 is FYNNEI. This CDR3 is 18 amino acids long.

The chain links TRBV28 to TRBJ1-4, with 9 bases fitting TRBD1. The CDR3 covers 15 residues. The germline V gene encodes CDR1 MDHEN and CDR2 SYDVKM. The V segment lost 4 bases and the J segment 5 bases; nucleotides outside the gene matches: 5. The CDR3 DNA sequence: TGTGCCAGCAGTTCCCCACAGGGGGCCAATGAAAAACTGTTTTTT. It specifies CASSSPQGANEKLFF.

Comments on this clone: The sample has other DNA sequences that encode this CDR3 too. DNA for the CDR3: TGTGCCAGTAGTATACGGGGTGAGCAGTACTTC. It codes for CASSIRGEQYF. This chain links TRBV19 with TRBJ2-7, with D possibly TRBD2 on 5 matching bases. Germline assignment: CDR1 LNHDA and CDR2 SQIVND (reference sequence). This CDR3 has 11 amino acids. V lost 2 bases and J lost 7, with 6 bases in between.

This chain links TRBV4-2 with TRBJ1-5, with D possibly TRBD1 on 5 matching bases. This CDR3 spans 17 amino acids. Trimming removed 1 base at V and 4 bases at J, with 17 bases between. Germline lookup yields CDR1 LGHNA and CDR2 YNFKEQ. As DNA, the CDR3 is TGTGCCAGCAGCCAAGGGGGCAGGGCCAGGGAAAATCAGCCCCAGCATTTT. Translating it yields CASSQGGRARENQPQHF.

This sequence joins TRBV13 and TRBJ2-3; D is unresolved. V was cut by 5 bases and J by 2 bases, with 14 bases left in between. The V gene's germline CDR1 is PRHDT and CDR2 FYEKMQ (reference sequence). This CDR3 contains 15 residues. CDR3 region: CASSQQNRNTDTQYF. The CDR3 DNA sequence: TGTGCCAGCAGCCAACAGAACAGAAACACAGATACGCAGTATTTT.

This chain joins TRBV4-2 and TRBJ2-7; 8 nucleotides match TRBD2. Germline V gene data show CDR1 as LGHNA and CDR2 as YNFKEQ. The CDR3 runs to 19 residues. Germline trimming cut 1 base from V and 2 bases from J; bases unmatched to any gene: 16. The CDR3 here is CASSQGAGGPPGSPYEQYF. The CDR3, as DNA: TGTGCCAGCAGCCAAGGGGCGGGGGGCCCCCCTGGTTCCCCCTACGAGCAGTACTTC.

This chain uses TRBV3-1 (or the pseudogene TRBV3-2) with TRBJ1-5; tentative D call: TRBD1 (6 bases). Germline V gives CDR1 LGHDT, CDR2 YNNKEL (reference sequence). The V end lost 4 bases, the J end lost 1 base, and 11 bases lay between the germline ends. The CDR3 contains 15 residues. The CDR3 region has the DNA TGTGCCAGCAGCCGGGAGGGGGTGAGCAATCAGCCCCAGCATTTT. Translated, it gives CASSREGVSNQPQHF.

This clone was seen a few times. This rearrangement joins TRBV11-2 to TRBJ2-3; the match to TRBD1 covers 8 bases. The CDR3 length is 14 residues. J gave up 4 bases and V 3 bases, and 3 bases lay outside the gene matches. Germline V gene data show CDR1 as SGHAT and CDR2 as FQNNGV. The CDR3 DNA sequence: TGTGCCAGCAGCTTTGACAGGGGAGCAGATACGCAGTATTTT. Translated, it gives CASSFDRGADTQYF.

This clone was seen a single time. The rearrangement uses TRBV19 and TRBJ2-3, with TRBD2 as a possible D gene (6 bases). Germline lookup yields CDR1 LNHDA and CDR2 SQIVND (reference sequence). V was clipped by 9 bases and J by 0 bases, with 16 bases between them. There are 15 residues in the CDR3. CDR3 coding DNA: TGTGCCAGCACCGGGGGATACCCTAGCACAGATACGCAGTATTTT. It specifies CASTGGYPSTDTQYF.

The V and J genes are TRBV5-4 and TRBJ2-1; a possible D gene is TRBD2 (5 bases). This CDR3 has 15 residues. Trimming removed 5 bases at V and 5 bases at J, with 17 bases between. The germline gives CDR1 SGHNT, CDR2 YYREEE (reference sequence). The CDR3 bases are TGTGCCAGCAGGGCGGGTAGGTATGGGGACAATGAGCAGTTCTTC. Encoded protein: CASRAGRYGDNEQFF.

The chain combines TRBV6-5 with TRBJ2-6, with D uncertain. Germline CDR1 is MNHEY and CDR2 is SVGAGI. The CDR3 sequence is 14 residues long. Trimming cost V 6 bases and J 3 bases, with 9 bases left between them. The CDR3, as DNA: TGTGCCAGCAGCGAGACATTTGGGGCCAACGTCCTGACTTTC. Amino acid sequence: CASSETFGANVLTF.

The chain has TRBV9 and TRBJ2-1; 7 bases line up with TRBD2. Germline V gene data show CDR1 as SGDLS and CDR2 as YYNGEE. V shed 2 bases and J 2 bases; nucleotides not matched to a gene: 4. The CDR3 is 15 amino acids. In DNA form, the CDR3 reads TGTGCCAGCAGCGTGTGGGAGGGACCCTACAATGAGCAGTTCTTC. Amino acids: CASSVWEGPYNEQFF.

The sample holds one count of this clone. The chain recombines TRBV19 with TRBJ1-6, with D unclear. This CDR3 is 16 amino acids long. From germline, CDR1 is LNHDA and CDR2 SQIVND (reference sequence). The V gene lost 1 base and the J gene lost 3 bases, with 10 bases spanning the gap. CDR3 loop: CASSIVRVDYNSPLHF. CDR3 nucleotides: TGTGCCAGTAGTATAGTCCGGGTCGACTATAATTCACCCCTCCACTTT.

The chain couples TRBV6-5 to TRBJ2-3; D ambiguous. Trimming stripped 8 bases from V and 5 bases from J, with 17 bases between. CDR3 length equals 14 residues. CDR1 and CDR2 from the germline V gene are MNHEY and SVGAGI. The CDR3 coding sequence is TGTGCCAGCGGGCGACCGGCGAAGGTAGATACGCAGTATTTT. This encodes CASGRPAKVDTQYF.

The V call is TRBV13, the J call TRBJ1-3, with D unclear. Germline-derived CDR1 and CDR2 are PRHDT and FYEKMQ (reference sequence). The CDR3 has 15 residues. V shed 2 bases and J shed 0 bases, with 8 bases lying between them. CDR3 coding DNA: TGTGCCAGCAGCTTAACTGGGAGCTCTGGAAACACCATATATTTT. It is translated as CASSLTGSSGNTIYF.

In nucleotides, the CDR3 is TGTGCCAGTCAATTTCAGGACAGGCCTCCCTATGGCTACACCTTC. Encoded protein: CASQFQDRPPYGYTF. This sequence joins TRBV19 and TRBJ1-2, with 7 positions matching TRBD1. The V and J ends lost 8 bases and 4 bases, in that order; junction bases with no gene match: 13. CDR3 length equals 15 residues. Per the germline V gene, CDR1 is LNHDA and CDR2 is SQIVND (reference sequence).

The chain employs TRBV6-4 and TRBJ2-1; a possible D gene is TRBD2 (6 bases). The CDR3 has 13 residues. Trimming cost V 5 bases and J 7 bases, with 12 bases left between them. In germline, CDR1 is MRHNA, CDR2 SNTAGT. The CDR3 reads CASSPRGLNEQFF. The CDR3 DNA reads TGTGCCAGCAGTCCCCGGGGACTTAATGAGCAGTTCTTC.

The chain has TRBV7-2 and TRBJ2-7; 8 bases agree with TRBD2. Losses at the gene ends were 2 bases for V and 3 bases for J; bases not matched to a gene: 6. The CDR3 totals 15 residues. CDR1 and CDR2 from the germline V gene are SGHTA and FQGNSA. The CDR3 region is CASSLRTSSLYEQYF. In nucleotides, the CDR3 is TGTGCCAGCAGCTTAAGGACTAGCTCCCTCTACGAGCAGTACTTC.

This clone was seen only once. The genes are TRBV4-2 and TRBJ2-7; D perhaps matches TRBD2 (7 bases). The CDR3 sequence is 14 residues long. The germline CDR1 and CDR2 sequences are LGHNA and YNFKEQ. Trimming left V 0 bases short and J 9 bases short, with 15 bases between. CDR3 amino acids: CASSQETGRGGQYF. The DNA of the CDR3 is TGTGCCAGCAGCCAAGAGACGGGAAGGGGGGGGCAGTACTTC.

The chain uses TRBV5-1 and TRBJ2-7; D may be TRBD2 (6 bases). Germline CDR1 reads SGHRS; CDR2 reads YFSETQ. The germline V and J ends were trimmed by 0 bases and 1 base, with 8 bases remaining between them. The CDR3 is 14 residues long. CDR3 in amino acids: CASSLASASYEQYF. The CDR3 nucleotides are TGCGCCAGCAGCTTGGCTAGCGCATCCTACGAGCAGTACTTC.

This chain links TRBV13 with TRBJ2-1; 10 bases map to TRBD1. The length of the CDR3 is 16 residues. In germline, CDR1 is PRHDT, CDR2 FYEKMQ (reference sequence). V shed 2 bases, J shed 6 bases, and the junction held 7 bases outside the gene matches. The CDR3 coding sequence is TGTGCCAGCAGCTTATTAGGGACAGGGGACGGCAATGAGCAGTTCTTC. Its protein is CASSLLGTGDGNEQFF.

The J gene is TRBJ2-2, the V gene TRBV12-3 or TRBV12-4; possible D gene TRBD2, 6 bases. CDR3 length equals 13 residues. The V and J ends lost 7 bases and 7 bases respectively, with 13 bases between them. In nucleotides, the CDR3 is TGTGCCAGCAACCGAGTAGCGGTCGGGGAGCTGTTTTTT. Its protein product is CASNRVAVGELFF.

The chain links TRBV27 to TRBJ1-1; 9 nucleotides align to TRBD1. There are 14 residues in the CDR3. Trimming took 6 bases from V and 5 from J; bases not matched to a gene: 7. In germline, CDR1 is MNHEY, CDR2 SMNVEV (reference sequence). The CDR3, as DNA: TGTGCCAGCAGAACAGGGGGCGGTCAGACTGAAGCTTTCTTT. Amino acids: CASRTGGGQTEAFF.

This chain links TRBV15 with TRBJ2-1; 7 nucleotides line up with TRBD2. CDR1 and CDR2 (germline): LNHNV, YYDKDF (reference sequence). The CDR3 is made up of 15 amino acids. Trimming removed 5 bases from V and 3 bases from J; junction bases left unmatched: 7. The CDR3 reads CATSERAGYYNEQFF. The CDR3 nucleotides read TGTGCCACCAGCGAACGAGCGGGGTACTACAATGAGCAGTTCTTC.

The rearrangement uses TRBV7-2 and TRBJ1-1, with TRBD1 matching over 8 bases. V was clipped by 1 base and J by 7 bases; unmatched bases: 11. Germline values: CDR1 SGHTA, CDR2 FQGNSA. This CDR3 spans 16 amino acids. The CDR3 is CASSLVGTGTGGEAFF. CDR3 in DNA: TGTGCCAGCAGCTTAGTGGGGACAGGAACGGGGGGTGAAGCTTTCTTT.